Given below is one T cell receptor (beta chain) in context. This record belongs to a study of OX40 agonist ivuxolimab in advanced cancers. Clones were read by immunoSEQ multiplex PCR, and TCRdb kept only the in-frame ones, dropping some. The data contain about 69,000 clones, approximately 84% of them singletons. The sequenced sample was CD4+ or CD8+ T cells sorted from blood, obtained in a trial of the OX40 agonist ivuxolimab. This TCR derives from an adult with an advanced solid tumor such as melanoma, head and neck, liver or kidney cancer.

The CDR3 loop is CAISGTGTTGNTIYF. For the CDR3, the DNA is TGTGCCATCAGTGGGACAGGGACTACTGGAAACACCATATATTTT. The chain is built from TRBV10-3 and TRBJ1-3, with 8 bases identical to TRBD1. Germline V gene data show CDR1 as ENHRY and CDR2 as SYGVKD. This CDR3 is 15 amino acids long. With V trimmed by 4 bases and J by 2 bases, 4 bases remained unmatched.